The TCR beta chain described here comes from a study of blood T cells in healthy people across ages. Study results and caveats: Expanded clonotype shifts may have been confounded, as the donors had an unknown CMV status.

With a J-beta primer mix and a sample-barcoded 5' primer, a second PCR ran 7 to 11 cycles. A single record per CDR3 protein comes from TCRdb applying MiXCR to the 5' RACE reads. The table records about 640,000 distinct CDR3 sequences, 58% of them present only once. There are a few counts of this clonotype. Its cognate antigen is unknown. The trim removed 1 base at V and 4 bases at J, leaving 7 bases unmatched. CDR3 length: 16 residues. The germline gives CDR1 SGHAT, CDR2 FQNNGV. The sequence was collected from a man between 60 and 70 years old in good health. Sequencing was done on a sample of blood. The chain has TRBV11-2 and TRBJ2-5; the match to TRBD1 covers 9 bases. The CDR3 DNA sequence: TGTGCCAGCAGCTTAGGTCGCACAGGGGGCGGAGAGACCCAGTACTTC. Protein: CASSLGRTGGGETQYF. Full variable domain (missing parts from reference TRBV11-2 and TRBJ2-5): EAGVAQSPRYKIIEKRQSVAFWCNPISGHATLYWYQQILGQGPKLLIQFQNNGVVDDSQLPKDRFSAERLKGVDSTLKIQPAKLEDSAVYLCASSLGRTGGGETQYFGPGTRLLVL.